In this sample, the clone carrying this TCR beta chain turned up many times. This CDR3 is built from 12 residues. The trim removed 3 bases at V and 4 bases at J, leaving 0 bases unmatched. Germline loops: CDR1 MGHRA, CDR2 YSYEKL. TCRdb itself ran the 5' RACE reads through MiXCR, one entry per CDR3 protein. The table lists roughly 710,000 distinct CDR3 sequences, 5.5% to 6.5% of them singletons. This sample is part of a study of identical twins. Every one of the donors was a healthy Caucasian. Sequences were obtained from naive T cells sorted from blood. This chain joins TRBV4-1 and TRBJ2-7, with 7 nucleotides matching TRBD2. The clonotype comes from a man aged 18 to 29 in good health. The CDR3 region is CASSQGLYEQYF. The CDR3 region has the DNA TGCGCCAGCAGCCAGGGACTATACGAGCAGTACTTC.